A selection of T cell receptor beta chains follows, all from one sample in a study of T cells in Graves' hyperthyroidism and ophthalmopathy. A single record per CDR3 protein comes from TCRdb applying MiXCR to the multiplex PCR reads. The sample lists about 400,000 distinct CDR3 sequences; over 12% were seen once. The sample comprised blood. These receptors originate from a man between 45 and 60 years old with Graves' ophthalmopathy. CDR3s leave out the opening cysteine and the closing phenylalanine or tryptophan.

TRBJ1-1 | TRBV11-2 | ASSLDGNTEAF
TRBJ2-1 | TRBV10-3 | AISELFGSSYNEQF
TRBJ1-1 | TRBV11-2 | ASSLPGNTEAF
TRBJ2-1 | TRBV2 | ARQGLAGGRYNEQF
TRBJ2-1 | TRBV11-1 | ASSLEGISNEQF
TRBJ2-1 | TRBV29-1 | SVVERRDKF
TRBJ2-4 | TRBV12-3/TRBV12-4 | ASSFAVKNIQY
TRBJ2-3 | TRBV6-1 | ASSRARREPDTQY
TRBJ1-2 | TRBV7-3 | ASSSRRGDGYT
TRBJ1-5 | TRBV27 | ASSLAYPNQPQH
TRBJ2-2 | TRBV3-1 | ASSLYEINGELF
TRBJ2-2 | TRBV7-3 | ASSLNSGTGELF
TRBJ2-1 | TRBV12-3/TRBV12-4 | ASQVVFNEQF
TRBJ2-1 | TRBV7-6 | ASSLEELYNEQF
TRBJ1-2 | TRBV2 | ASIGIYGYT
TRBJ2-7 | TRBV5-1 | ASSLARSNYEQY
TRBJ2-3 | TRBV5-1 | ASSLYQASTDTQY
TRBJ1-5 | TRBV12-3/TRBV12-4 | ASNLGWQGYQPQH
TRBJ2-3 | TRBV11-2 | ASSLEALAGAAWDTQY
TRBJ2-5 | TRBV27 | ASTTDRVTQY
TRBJ1-3 | TRBV11-2 | ASSPRDMGQGTGNTIY
TRBJ2-1 | TRBV20-1 | SARDLGGRYNEQF
TRBJ1-2 | TRBV5-6 | ASGQLTGTGRGYT
TRBJ2-2 | TRBV27 | ASSPLFLGELF
TRBJ1-1 | TRBV27 | ASSLSFQGPEAF
TRBJ1-1 | TRBV6-4 | ASSDWFGTEAF
TRBJ1-4 | TRBV4-1 | ASSLQDGENEKLF
TRBJ2-3 | TRBV18 | ASSPETDRTDTQY
TRBJ2-7 | TRBV29-1 | SVFLAGDPYEQY
TRBJ2-2 | TRBV6-6 | ASSYLGQGANTGELF
TRBJ2-1 | TRBV6-8 | ASSYSSLAGGIYNEQF
TRBJ1-2 | TRBV7-2 | ASSFQQGGTGYT
TRBJ2-5 | TRBV7-2 | ASSQSRYNGYSSQETQY
TRBJ2-3 | TRBV10-3 | AISAGVLGTDTQY
TRBJ2-5 | TRBV29-1 | SVATVNKETQY
TRBJ2-7 | TRBV6-1 | ASRNREPTYEQY
TRBJ2-7 | TRBV20-1 | SARPGLAMYEQY
TRBJ2-1 | TRBV5-5 | ASSLGQSPAAF
TRBJ2-1 | TRBV2 | ASSERGQALYNEQF
TRBJ2-7 | TRBV6-5 | ASSYSARGIYEQY
TRBJ2-1 | TRBV19 | ASSIQINEQF
TRBJ2-2 | TRBV24-1 | ATSKTGTGGTGELF
TRBJ2-1 | TRBV2 | ASGGLAAHYNEQF
TRBJ2-1 | TRBV5-1 | ASRSGALAYNEQF